Below are 23 T cell receptor beta chains sequenced from a single sample in a study of CXCR3-negative and CXCR3-positive naive CD8 T cells. UMI-labeled 5' RACE TRB cDNA libraries were prepared from the cells. TCRdb reprocessed the 5' RACE reads, with one entry per CDR3 protein and no DNA. Its table records approximately 26,000 distinct CDR3 sequences. Sequences were obtained from naive CXCR3- CD8+ T cells from blood. Subset in this sample: CD45RO-CCR7+CD27+CD95- naive CD8+ T cells lacking CXCR3 (TNR3-). Receptors originate from a human donor in good health. Some clones in this sample may be carry-over from other donors' samples.

The chain employs TRBV6-5 and TRBJ1-3; the TCRdb call, TRBD1, lacks DNA for checking. The CDR3 has 14 residues. Germline V gene lookup returns CDR1 MNHEY and CDR2 SVGAGI. The CDR3: CASSYSGTGASIYF.

The chain carries TRBV7-9 and TRBJ2-5; TCRdb's D call, TRBD1, is unchecked because there is no DNA. The CDR3 spans 15 residues. CDR1 and CDR2 from the germline V gene are SEHNR and FQNEAQ (reference sequence). CDR3 in amino acids: CASSLIPQGQETQYF.

The chain links TRBV29-1 to TRBJ2-2. This CDR3 is 12 amino acids long. Germline-derived CDR1 and CDR2 are SQVTM and ANQGSEA. CDR3: CSVVSGTGELFF.

The chain combines TRBV4-3 with TRBJ2-5. Germline assignment: CDR1 LGHNA and CDR2 YSLEER. The CDR3 extends over 13 amino acids. The CDR3 reads CASSQGIQETQYF.

The chain recombines TRBV18 with TRBJ2-7. CDR1 KGHSH and CDR2 LQKENI come from the germline V gene. This CDR3 contains 14 residues. CDR3 sequence reads: CASSPPGGLYEQYF.

This chain connects TRBV29-1 to TRBJ2-7; with no DNA, the TCRdb D assignment of TRBD1 cannot be verified. There are 13 residues in the CDR3. Looked up from germline, CDR1 is SQVTM and CDR2 is ANQGSEA. CDR3 region: CSANTGEAYEQYF.

The chain combines TRBV6-5 with TRBJ1-2; TCRdb's D call of TRBD1 is untestable without DNA. This CDR3 contains 15 residues. CDR1 and CDR2 (germline): MNHEY, SVGAGI. CDR3 amino acids: CASSPWDGGSYGYTF.

This sequence joins TRBV19 and TRBJ2-5; TCRdb names TRBD1, which stays unverified in the absence of DNA. The CDR3 extends over 15 amino acids. Germline CDR1 and CDR2: LNHDA and SQIVND (reference sequence). The CDR3 spells CASSLRDISTETQYF.

The rearrangement links TRBV25-1 to TRBJ2-1. CDR1 and CDR2 (germline): MGHDK, SYGVNS. The CDR3 totals 14 residues. CDR3 sequence: CASSDGLSYNEQFF.

V and J are TRBV29-1 and TRBJ2-5; TCRdb names TRBD1, which stays unverified in the absence of DNA. CDR1 SQVTM and CDR2 ANQGSEA come from the germline V gene. The CDR3 sequence is 14 residues long. The chain's CDR3 is CSVWTGTWQETQYF.

The J gene is TRBJ2-1, the V gene TRBV20-1; absent DNA, TCRdb's TRBD2 call cannot be checked. Germline lookup yields CDR1 DFQATT and CDR2 SNEGSKA (reference sequence). The CDR3 has 12 residues. The chain's CDR3 is CSARGLDSEQFF.

V gene TRBV29-1 combines with J gene TRBJ2-2; TCRdb gives TRBD1 as the D gene, but with no DNA this cannot be confirmed. The germline V gene has CDR1 SQVTM and CDR2 ANQGSEA. The CDR3 runs 15 residues. The CDR3 loop is CSVEDHGQNTGELFF.

The chain uses TRBV5-8 and TRBJ2-5. The CDR3 has 14 residues. Germline CDR1 and CDR2: SGHTS and YDEGEE. CDR3 region: CASSLWVDQETQYF.

The V call is TRBV4-3, the J call TRBJ1-1. The CDR3 is made up of 14 amino acids. Germline V gene lookup returns CDR1 LGHNA and CDR2 YSLEER. This CDR3 is CASSQGWGNTEAFF.

The chain couples TRBV10-3 to TRBJ2-1; TCRdb names TRBD1, which stays unverified in the absence of DNA. This CDR3 contains 12 residues. Germline V lookup: CDR1 ENHRY, CDR2 SYGVKD. The CDR3 loop is CAIRGQYNEQFF.

This chain joins TRBV6-4 and TRBJ1-1; TCRdb selects TRBD1, and the lack of DNA leaves this call unchecked. CDR3 length equals 13 residues. CDR1 is MRHNA, CDR2 SNTAGT, per germline. CDR3 protein: CASRGQGTGEAFF.

V usage is TRBV5-1 and J usage is TRBJ2-3; the D gene TCRdb calls, TRBD1, cannot be checked with no DNA. This CDR3 region has 16 residues. Looked up from germline, CDR1 is SGHRS and CDR2 is YFSETQ. This CDR3 reads CASSYGTGGFGDTQYF.

Measured by frequency, this clonotype is medium-sized. This chain connects TRBV9 to TRBJ1-3; TCRdb's assignment of TRBD1 cannot be checked, as there is no DNA. The CDR3 is 16 amino acids. Germline values: CDR1 SGDLS, CDR2 YYNGEE. The CDR3 loop is CASSKTPTRAGNTIYF.

This chain links TRBV29-1 with TRBJ2-7; the D gene TCRdb calls, TRBD1, cannot be checked with no DNA. This CDR3 has 13 amino acids. Germline lookup yields CDR1 SQVTM and CDR2 ANQGSEA. This CDR3 reads CSGGTGSGYEQYF.

CDR3 in amino acids: CSVLHGKTQYF. The gene calls are TRBV29-1 and TRBJ2-5; TCRdb's D gene call, TRBD1, goes unchecked for lack of DNA. CDR3 length equals 11 residues. Looked up from germline, CDR1 is SQVTM and CDR2 is ANQGSEA.

CDR3 loop: CASSQDEGPGELFF. V gene TRBV4-1 combines with J gene TRBJ2-2. The CDR3 loop spans 14 amino acids. Germline V gives CDR1 MGHRA, CDR2 YSYEKL.

The rearrangement uses TRBV12-3 or TRBV12-4 and TRBJ2-3; the TCRdb call, TRBD1, lacks DNA for checking. CDR3 length: 13 residues. The CDR3 sequence: CATIGQGQDTQYF.

The chain couples TRBV20-1 to TRBJ1-1. Germline-derived CDR1 and CDR2 are DFQATT and SNEGSKA (reference sequence). The CDR3 runs 11 residues. The CDR3 protein is CSALGTAEAFF.